This T cell receptor (beta chain) was retrieved from a study of cytomegalovirus exposure and HLA in healthy donors. Across the whole study: Researchers previously reported finding 90 million to 130 million unique TCR beta sequences from 150 million to 200 million T cells. Study-wide points: Later on, a genetic analysis was performed. It linked a missense variant in DCLRE1C with V- and J-gene trimming of TCR beta. A later examination showed that TCR association rates differed by HLA locus, with DRB1 most and HLA-C fewest.

CDR3 length: 16 amino acids. Germline V CDR1 and CDR2: SGHRS, YFSETQ. V lost 0 bases to trimming and J lost 1 base, with 11 bases between them. This clone showed up just a few times. Its antigen is unknown. Amplification used 60 Vbeta primers and 13 Jbeta primers. This table comes from immunoSEQ multiplex PCR, and its TCRdb copy is limited to in-frame clones, with some not included. The sample has approximately 120,000 clones, roughly a sixth seen once. The sample consisted of PBMCs. V is TRBV5-1 and J is TRBJ2-1; tentative D call: TRBD1 (6 bases). This receptor was identified in a female donor in good health and CMV-seropositive. DNA of the CDR3: TGCGCCAGCAGCTTGGGGACAGTCCCTTCCTACAATGAGCAGTTCTTC. It translates to CASSLGTVPSYNEQFF.